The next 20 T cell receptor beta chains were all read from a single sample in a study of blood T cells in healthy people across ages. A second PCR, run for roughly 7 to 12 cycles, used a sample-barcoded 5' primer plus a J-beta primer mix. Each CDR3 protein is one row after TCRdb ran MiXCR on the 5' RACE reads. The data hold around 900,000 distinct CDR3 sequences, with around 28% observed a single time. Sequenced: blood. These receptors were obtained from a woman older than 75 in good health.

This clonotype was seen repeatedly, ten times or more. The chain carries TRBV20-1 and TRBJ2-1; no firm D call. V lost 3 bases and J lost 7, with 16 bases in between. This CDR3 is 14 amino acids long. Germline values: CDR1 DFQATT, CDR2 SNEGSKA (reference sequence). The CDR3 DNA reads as TGCAGTGCTAGTTCCGCACTGGGCTCGAATGAGCAGTTCTTC. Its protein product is CSASSALGSNEQFF.

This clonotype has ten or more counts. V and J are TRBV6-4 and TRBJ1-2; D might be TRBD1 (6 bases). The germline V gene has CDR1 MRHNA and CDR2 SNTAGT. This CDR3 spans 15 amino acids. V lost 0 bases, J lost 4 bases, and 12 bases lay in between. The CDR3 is CASSDSGDIFYGYTF. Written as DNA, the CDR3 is TGTGCCAGCAGTGACTCGGGGGACATATTCTATGGCTACACCTTC.

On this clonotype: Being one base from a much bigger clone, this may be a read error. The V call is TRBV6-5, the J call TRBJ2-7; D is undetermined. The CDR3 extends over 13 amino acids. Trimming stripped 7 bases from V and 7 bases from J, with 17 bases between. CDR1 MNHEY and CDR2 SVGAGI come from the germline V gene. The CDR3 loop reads CASTPSRALEQYF. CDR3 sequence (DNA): TGTGCCAGCACCCCCTCTAGGGCGCTTGAGCAGTACTTC.

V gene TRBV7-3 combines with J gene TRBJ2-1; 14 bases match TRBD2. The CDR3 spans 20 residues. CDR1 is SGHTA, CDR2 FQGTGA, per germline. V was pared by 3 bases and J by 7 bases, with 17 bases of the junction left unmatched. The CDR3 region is CASSFGPGLAGASPVNEQFF. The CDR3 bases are TGTGCCAGCAGCTTCGGCCCGGGACTAGCGGGGGCCTCGCCGGTGAATGAGCAGTTCTTC.

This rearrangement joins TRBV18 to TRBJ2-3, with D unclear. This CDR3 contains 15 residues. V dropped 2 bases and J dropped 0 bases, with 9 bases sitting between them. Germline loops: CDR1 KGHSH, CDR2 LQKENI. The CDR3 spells CASSPIMVSTDTQYF. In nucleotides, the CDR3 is TGTGCCAGCTCACCAATCATGGTTAGCACAGATACGCAGTATTTT.

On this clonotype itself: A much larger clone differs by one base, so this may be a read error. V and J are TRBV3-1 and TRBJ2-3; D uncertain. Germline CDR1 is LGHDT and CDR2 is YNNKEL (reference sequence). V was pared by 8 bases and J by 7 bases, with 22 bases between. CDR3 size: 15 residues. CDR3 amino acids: CASGRQGRTPNTQYF. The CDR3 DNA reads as TGTGCCAGCGGCCGGCAAGGGCGGACGCCGAATACGCAGTATTTT.

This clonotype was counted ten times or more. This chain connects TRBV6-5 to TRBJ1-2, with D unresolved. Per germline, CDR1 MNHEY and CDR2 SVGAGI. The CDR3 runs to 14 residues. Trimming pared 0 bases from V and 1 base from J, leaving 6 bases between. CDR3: CASSYSGSNYGYTF. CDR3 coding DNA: TGTGCCAGCAGTTACTCTGGCAGTAACTATGGCTACACCTTC.

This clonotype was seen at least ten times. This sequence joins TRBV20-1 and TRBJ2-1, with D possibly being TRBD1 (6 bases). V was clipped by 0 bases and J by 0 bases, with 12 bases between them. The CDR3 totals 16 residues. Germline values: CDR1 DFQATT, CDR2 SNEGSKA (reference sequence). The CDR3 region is CSARERGSSSYNEQFF. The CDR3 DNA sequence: TGCAGTGCTAGAGAGAGGGGGTCGAGCTCCTACAATGAGCAGTTCTTC.

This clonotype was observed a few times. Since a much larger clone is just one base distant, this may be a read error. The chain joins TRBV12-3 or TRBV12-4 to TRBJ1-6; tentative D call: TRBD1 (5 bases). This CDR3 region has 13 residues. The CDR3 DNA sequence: TGTGCCAGCAGTTTACAAGGGGATTCACCCCCCCACTTT. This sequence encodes CASSLQGDSPPHF.

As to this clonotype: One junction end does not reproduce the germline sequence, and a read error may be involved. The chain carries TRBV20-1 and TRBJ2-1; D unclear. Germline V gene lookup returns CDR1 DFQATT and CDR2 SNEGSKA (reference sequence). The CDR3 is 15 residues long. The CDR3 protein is CSARVSGGSCNEQFF. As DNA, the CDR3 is TGCAGTGCTAGGGTGTCAGGCGGCTCCTGCAATGAGCAGTTCTTC.

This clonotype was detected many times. The chain's CDR3 is CASSSRDRGPPSNEQFF. As DNA, the CDR3 is TGTGCCAGCAGTTCACGGGACAGGGGTCCCCCAAGCAATGAGCAGTTCTTC. The V gene is TRBV6-6, the J gene TRBJ2-1, with 10 bases matching TRBD1. V lost 4 bases and J lost 6; bases outside the gene matches: 12. This CDR3 comprises 17 residues. The germline CDR1 and CDR2 sequences are MNHNY and SVGAGI (reference sequence).

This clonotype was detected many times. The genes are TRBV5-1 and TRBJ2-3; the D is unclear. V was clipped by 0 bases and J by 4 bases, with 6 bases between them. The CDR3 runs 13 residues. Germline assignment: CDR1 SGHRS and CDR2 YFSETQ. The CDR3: CASSLDNSDTQYF. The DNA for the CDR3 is TGCGCCAGCAGCTTGGACAACTCAGATACGCAGTATTTT.

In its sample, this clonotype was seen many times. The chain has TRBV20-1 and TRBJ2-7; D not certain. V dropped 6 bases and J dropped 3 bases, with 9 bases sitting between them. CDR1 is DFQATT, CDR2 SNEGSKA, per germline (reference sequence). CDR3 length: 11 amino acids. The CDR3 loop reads CSAMDGYEQYF. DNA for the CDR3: TGCAGTGCCATGGACGGCTACGAGCAGTACTTC.

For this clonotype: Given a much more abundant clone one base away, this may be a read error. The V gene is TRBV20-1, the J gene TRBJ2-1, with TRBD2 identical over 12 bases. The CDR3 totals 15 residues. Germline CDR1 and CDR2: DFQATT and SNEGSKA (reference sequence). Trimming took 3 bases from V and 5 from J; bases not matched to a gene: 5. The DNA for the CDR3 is TGCAGTGCTAGCGGACTAGCGGGGCCCGACAATGAGCAGTTCTTC. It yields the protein CSASGLAGPDNEQFF.

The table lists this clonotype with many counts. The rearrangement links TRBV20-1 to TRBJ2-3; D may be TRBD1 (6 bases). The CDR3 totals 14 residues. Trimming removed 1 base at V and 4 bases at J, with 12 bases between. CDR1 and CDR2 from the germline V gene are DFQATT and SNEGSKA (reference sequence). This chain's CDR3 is CSARGRTGPDTQYF. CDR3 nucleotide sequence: TGCAGTGCTAGAGGAAGAACAGGGCCAGATACGCAGTATTTT.

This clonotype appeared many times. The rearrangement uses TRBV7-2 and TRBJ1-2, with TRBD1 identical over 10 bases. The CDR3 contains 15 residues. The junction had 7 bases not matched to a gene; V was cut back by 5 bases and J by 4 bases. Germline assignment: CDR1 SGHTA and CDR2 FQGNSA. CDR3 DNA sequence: TGTGCCAGCAGCCCCGAGGACAGGGGGGTCTATGGCTACACCTTC. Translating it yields CASSPEDRGVYGYTF. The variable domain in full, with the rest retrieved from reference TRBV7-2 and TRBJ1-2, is GAGVSQSPSNKVTEKGKDVELRCDPISGHTALYWYRQSLGQGLEFLIYFQGNSAPDKSGLPSDRFSAERTGGSVSTLTIQRTQQEDSAVYLCASSPEDRGVYGYTFGSGTRLTVV.

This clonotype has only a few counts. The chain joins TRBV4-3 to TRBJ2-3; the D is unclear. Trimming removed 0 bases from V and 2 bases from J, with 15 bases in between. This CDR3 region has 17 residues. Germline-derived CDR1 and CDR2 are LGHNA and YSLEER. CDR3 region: CASSQELSFRTTDTQYF. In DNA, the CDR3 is TGCGCCAGCAGCCAAGAACTTTCCTTTCGGACCACAGATACGCAGTATTTT.

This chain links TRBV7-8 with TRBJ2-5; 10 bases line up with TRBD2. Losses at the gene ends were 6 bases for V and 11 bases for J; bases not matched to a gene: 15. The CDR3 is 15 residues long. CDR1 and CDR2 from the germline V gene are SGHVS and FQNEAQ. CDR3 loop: CASRSLAGEFHGQYF. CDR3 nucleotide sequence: TGTGCCAGCAGATCCCTAGCGGGGGAGTTCCACGGGCAGTACTTC.

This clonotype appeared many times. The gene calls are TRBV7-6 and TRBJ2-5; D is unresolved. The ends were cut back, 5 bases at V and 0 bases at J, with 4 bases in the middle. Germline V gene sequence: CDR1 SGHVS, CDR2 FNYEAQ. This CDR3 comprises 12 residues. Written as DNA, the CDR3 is TGTGCCAGCAGCGAACACCAAGAGACCCAGTACTTC. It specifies CASSEHQETQYF.

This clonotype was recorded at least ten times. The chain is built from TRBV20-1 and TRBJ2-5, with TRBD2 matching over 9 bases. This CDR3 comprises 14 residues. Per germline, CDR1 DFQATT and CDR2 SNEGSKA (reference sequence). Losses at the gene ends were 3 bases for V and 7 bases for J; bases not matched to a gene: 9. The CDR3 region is CSASIPSGVGTQYF. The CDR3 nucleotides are TGCAGTGCTAGTATCCCTAGCGGGGTGGGGACCCAGTACTTC.